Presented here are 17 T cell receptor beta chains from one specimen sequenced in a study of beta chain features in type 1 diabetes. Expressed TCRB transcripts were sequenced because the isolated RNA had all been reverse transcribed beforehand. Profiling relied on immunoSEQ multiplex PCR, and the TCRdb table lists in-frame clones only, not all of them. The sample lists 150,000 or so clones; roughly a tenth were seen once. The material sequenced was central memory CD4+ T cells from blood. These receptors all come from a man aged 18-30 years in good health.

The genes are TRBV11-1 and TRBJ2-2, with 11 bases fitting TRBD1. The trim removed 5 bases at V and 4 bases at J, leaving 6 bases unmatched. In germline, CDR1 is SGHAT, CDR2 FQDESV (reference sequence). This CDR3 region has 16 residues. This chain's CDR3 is CASSLGTGGATGELFF. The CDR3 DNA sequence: TGTGCCAGCAGCCTCGGGACAGGGGGGGCCACCGGGGAGCTGTTTTTT.

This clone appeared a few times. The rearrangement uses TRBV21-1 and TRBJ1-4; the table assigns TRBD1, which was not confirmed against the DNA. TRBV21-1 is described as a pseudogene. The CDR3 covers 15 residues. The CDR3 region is CASSVRTGGQEKLFF. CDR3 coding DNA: TGTGCCAGCAGCGTGCGGACAGGGGGCCAGGAAAAACTGTTTTTT.

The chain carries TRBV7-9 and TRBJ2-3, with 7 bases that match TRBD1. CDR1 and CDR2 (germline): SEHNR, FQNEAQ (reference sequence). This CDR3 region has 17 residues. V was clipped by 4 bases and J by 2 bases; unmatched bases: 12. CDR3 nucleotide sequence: TGTGCCAGCAGCTGGGAGAGGGGACAGCTACCCACAGATACGCAGTATTTT. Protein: CASSWERGQLPTDTQYF. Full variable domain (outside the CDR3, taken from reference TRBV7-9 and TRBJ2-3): DTGVSQNPRHKITKRGQNVTFRCDPISEHNRLYWYRQTLGQGPEFLTYFQNEAQLEKSRLLSDRFSAERPKGSFSTLEIQRTEQGDSAMYLCASSWERGQLPTDTQYFGPGTRLTVL.

In nucleotides, the CDR3 is TGTGCCAGCAGCCCCCCTGCGCGGATTCAAGAGACCCAGTACTTC. Translation gives CASSPPARIQETQYF. The chain uses TRBV7-9 and TRBJ2-5; no definite D call. V was cut by 5 bases and J by 2 bases, with 15 bases left in between. The CDR3 covers 15 residues. Germline V gene data show CDR1 as SEHNR and CDR2 as FQNEAQ (reference sequence).

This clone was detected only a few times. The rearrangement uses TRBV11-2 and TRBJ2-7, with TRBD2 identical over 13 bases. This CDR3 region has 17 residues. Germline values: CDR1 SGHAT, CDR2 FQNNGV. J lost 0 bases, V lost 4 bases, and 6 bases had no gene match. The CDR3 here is CASSYTGLAGPSYEQYF. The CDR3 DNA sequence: TGTGCCAGCAGCTATACGGGACTAGCGGGGCCCTCCTACGAGCAGTACTTC. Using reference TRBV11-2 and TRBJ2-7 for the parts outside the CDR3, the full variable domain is EAGVAQSPRYKIIEKRQSVAFWCNPISGHATLYWYQQILGQGPKLLIQFQNNGVVDDSQLPKDRFSAERLKGVDSTLKIQPAKLEDSAVYLCASSYTGLAGPSYEQYFGPGTRLTVT.

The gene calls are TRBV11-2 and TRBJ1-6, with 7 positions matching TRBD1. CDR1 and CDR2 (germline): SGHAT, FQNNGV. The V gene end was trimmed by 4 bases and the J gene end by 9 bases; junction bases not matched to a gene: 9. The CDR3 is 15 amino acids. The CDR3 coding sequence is TGTGCCAGCAGCTCCATGACTCGACAGGGTTCACCCCTCCACTTT. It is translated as CASSSMTRQGSPLHF.

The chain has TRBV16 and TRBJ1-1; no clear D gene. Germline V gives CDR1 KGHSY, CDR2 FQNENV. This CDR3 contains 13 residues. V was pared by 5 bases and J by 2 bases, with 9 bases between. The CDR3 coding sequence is TGTGCCAGCAGCTATGTGGCAAACACTGAAGCTTTCTTT. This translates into CASSYVANTEAFF.

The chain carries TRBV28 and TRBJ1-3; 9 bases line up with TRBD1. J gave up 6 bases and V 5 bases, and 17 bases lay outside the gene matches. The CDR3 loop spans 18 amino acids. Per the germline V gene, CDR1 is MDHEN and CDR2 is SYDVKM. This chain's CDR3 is CASSTYHVLDRGANTIYF. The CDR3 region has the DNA TGTGCCAGCAGTACCTATCACGTCCTGGACAGGGGCGCAAACACCATATATTTT.

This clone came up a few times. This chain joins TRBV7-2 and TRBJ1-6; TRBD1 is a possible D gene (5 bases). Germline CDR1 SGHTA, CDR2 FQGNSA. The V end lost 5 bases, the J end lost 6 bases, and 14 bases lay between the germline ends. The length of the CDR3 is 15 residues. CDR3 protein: CASSPPARGNSPLHF. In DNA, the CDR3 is TGTGCCAGCAGCCCCCCTGCAAGGGGTAATTCACCCCTCCACTTT. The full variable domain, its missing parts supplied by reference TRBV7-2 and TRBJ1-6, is GAGVSQSPSNKVTEKGKDVELRCDPISGHTALYWYRQSLGQGLEFLIYFQGNSAPDKSGLPSDRFSAERTGGSVSTLTIQRTQQEDSAVYLCASSPPARGNSPLHFGNGTRLTVT.

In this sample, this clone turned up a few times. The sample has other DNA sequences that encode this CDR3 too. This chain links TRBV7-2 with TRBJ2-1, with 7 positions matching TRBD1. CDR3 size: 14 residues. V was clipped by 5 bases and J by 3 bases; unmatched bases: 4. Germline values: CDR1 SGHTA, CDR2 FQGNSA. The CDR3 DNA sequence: TGTGCCAGCAGCCGACAGGGAAGCTACAATGAGCAGTTCTTC. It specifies CASSRQGSYNEQFF. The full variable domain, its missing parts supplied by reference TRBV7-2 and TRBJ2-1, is GAGVSQSPSNKVTEKGKDVELRCDPISGHTALYWYRQSLGQGLEFLIYFQGNSAPDKSGLPSDRFSAERTGGSVSTLTIQRTQQEDSAVYLCASSRQGSYNEQFFGPGTRLTVL.

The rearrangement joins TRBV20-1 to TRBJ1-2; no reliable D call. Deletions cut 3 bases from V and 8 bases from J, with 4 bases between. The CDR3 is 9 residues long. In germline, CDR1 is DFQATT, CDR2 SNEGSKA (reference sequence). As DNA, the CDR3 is TGCAGTGCTAGTCAGGGCTACACCTTC. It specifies CSASQGYTF.

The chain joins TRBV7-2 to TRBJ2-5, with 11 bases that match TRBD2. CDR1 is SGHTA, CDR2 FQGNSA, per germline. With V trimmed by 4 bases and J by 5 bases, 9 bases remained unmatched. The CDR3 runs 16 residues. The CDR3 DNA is TGTGCCAGCAGCTCCTATAGCGGGGGGGCCCAGGAGACCCAGTACTTC. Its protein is CASSSYSGGAQETQYF.

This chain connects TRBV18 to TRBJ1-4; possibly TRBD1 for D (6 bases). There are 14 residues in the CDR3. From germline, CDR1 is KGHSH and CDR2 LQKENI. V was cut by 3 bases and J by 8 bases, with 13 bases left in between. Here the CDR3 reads CASSPAQGREKLFF. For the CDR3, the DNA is TGTGCCAGCTCACCGGCACAGGGTAGAGAAAAACTGTTTTTT.

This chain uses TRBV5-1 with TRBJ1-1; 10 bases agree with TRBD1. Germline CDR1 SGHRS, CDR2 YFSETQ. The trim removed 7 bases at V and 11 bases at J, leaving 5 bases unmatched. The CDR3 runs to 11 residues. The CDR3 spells CASRGQGKAFF. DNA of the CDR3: TGCGCCAGCCGGGGACAGGGGAAGGCTTTCTTT.

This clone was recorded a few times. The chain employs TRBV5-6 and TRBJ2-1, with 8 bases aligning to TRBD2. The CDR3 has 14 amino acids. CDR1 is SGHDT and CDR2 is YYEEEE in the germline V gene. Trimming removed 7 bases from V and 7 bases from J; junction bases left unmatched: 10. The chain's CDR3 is CASLLAGHKNEQFF. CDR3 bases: TGTGCCAGCTTGTTAGCGGGGCATAAAAATGAGCAGTTCTTC.

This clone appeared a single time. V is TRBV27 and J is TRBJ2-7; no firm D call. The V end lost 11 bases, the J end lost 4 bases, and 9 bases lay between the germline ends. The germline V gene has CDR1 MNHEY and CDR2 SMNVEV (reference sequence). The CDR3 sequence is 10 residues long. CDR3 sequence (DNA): TGTGCCCCCTGGCGGTACGAGCAGTACTTC. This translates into CAPWRYEQYF.

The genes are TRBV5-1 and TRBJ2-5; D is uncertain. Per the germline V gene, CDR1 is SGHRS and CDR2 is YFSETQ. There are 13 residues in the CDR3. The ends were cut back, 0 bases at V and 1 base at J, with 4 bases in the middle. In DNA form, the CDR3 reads TGCGCCAGCAGCTTGGTGGCCCAAGAGACCCAGTACTTC. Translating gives CASSLVAQETQYF.